A selection of T cell receptor beta chains follows, all from one sample in a study of regulatory T cells in long-lasting Graves disease. TCRdb independently ran MiXCR on the multiplex PCR reads; one entry per CDR3 protein. The repertoire holds some 450,000 distinct CDR3 sequences, with less than 20% as singletons. Separately, the same data were catalogued under a study of T cells in Graves' hyperthyroidism and ophthalmopathy.

The starting material was peripheral blood mononuclear cells (PBMCs), obtained at new diagnosis, from a patient treated with antithyroid drugs. Receptors originate from a woman in her twenties or thirties with Graves disease. Each CDR3 is given with its conserved first and last residue. D genes are given only for firm matches.

v_call d_call cdr3_aa
TRBV20-1 - CSASPSLGGGASTDTQYF
TRBV7-9 TRBD2 CASSSYGTSGTDPSYEQYF
TRBV7-2 - CASSLDRIINEQFF
TRBV6-1 - CASSEQTVTVNTEAFF
TRBV19 - CASQSRSEGGHRSEQFF
TRBV3-1 TRBD2 CASSTAGGSGETQYF
TRBV27 TRBD2 CASSLSLAGPTGELFF
TRBV28 - CATQGTIEQYF
TRBV4-3 TRBD2 CASSQEGLAGDEDTQYF
TRBV18 - CASSPSRREETQYF
TRBV13 - CASSSLRAEAFF
TRBV27 - CASSLGQGWDTEAFF
TRBV3-1 TRBD2 CASSQVAGVWYTQYF
TRBV18 - CASSPKRAGSYEQYF
TRBV28 - CASSLFLRNRDTQYF
TRBV14 TRBD2 CASSLAGGRFNEQFF
TRBV20-1 - CSARLAAIGELFF
TRBV5-1 - CASSPGRLANQPQHF
TRBV5-1 - CASSFFPGSSGANVLTF
TRBV11-2 - CASSRSGTGRSYEQYF
TRBV27 TRBD2 CASSQGLAAYNEQFF
TRBV4-1 - CASGAGYTGELFF